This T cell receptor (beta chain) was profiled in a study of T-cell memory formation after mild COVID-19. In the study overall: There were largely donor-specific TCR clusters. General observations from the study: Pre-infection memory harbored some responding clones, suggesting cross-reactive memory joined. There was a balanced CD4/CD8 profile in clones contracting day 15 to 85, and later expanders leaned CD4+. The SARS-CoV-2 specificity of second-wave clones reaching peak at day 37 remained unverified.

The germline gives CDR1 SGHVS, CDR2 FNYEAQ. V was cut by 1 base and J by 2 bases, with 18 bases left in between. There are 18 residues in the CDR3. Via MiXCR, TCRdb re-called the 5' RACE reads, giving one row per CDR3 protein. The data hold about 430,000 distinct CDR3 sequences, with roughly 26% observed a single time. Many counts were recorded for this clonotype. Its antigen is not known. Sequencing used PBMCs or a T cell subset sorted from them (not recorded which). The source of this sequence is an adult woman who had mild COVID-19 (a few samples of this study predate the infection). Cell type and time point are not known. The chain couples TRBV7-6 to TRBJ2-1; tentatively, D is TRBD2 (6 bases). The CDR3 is CASSLDGGITGAYNEQFF. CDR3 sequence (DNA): TGTGCCAGCAGCTTAGATGGCGGGATTACCGGGGCCTACAATGAGCAGTTCTTC. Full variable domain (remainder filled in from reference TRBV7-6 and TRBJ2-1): GAGVSQSPRYKVTKRGQDVALRCDPISGHVSLYWYRQALGQGPEFLTYFNYEAQQDKSGLPNDRFSAERPEGSISTLTIQRTEQRDSAMYRCASSLDGGITGAYNEQFFGPGTRLTVL.